The clone carrying this TCR beta chain was counted only a few times. What it recognizes is unknown. One junction end disagrees with the germline gene, perhaps due to a read error. The data originate from a study of blood T cells in healthy people across ages. The study's findings and limits: Possibly, changes in expanded clonotypes were confounded because donor CMV status was unknown. Underestimates were what the diversity estimates from one million T cells were considered to be.

Every donor provided approximately 9.2 milliliters of peripheral blood. The second PCR ran 7 to 11 cycles with a sample-barcoded 5' primer and J-beta primers. Every cDNA was tagged by a template-switch adaptor with 12 random nucleotides. TCRdb redid the calling of the 5' RACE reads with MiXCR, one entry per CDR3 protein. This sample yields hundreds of thousands of distinct CDR3 sequences, of which under 30% are seen a single time; 15% to 20% belongs to the top ten. This CDR3 is built from 16 residues. The sequence was obtained from an elderly woman in good health. The rearrangement joins TRBV12-3 or TRBV12-4 to TRBJ2-3, with 7 bases that match TRBD2. The sequenced sample was blood. The CDR3 DNA sequence: TGTGCCAGCAGTTTGTGGGGGGGAGTGAGCACAGATACGGAGTATTTT. Translation gives CASSLWGGVSTDTEYF.